This T cell receptor (beta chain) was sequenced in a study of beta chain features in type 1 diabetes. In its sample, this clone was seen a few times. Different DNA sequences within this sample yield the same CDR3. V lost 8 bases and J lost 2; bases outside the gene matches: 0. The CDR3 is 11 residues long. The V gene's germline CDR1 is MDHEN and CDR2 SYDVKM. TCRB transcripts that were expressed got sequenced, as all of the isolated RNA had been reverse transcribed. Only in-frame clones appear in the TCRdb table, and some are missing; sequencing was by immunoSEQ multiplex PCR. The data show under 450,000 clones, around 16% seen once.

The rearrangement links TRBV28 to TRBJ2-7, with TRBD2 matching over 7 bases. This receptor was identified in a woman aged 18-29 years in good health. Sequencing was carried out using naive CD4+ T cells from blood. CDR3 coding DNA: TGTGCCAGCGGGAGGGCCTACGAGCAGTACTTC. Translated, it gives CASGRAYEQYF.